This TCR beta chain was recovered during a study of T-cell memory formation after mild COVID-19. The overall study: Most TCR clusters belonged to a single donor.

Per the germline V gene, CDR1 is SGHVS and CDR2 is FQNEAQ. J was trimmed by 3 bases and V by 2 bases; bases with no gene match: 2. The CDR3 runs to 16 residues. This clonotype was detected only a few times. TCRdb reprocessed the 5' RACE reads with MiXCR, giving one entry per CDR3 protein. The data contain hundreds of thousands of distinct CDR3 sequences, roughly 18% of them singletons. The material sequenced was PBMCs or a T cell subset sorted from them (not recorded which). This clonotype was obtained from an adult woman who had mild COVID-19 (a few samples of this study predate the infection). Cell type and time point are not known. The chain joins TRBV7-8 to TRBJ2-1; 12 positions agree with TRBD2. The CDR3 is CASSLPSGRGYNEQFF. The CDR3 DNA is TGTGCCAGCAGCTTACCTAGCGGGAGGGGCTACAATGAGCAGTTCTTC.